These 32 T cell receptor beta chains share one sample of origin, sequenced in a study of T cell clonality in common variable immunodeficiency. The study, taken as a whole, reports: In common variable immunodeficiency, TCR beta chains reportedly carried fewer deletions and N-nucleotide insertions.

No antigen has been identified for these receptors. Data came from immunoSEQ multiplex PCR; TCRdb stores just in-frame clones and leaves some out. This sample includes about 28,000 clones with no singletons; its ten biggest clones take up around 3.2%. The material sequenced was peripheral blood mononuclear cells. These receptors originate from a human donor with common variable immunodeficiency.

This clone was detected many times. From the germline J gene comes the end of the CDR3, since the read stops 3 residues before it. The chain combines TRBV4-2 with TRBJ1-3; tentative D call: TRBD1 (5 bases). Germline V lookup: CDR1 LGHNA, CDR2 YNFKEQ. V was shortened by 4 bases and J by 0 bases, with 13 bases between the two germline ends. The length of the CDR3 is 16 residues. Here the CDR3 reads CASSRRQTSSGNTIYF. Partial CDR3 DNA: TGTGCCAGCAGCCGTCGACAGACCAGCTCTGGAAACACC.

This clone was recorded at least ten times. The read stops 3 residues short of the end of the CDR3; the missing end is completed from the germline J gene. J is TRBJ2-7 and V is TRBV20-1; 8 bases agree with TRBD1. The V segment lost 0 bases and the J segment 1 base; nucleotides outside the gene matches: 8. The germline V gene encodes CDR1 DFQATT and CDR2 SNEGSKA (reference sequence). The CDR3 consists of 16 residues. Incomplete CDR3 DNA: TGCAGTGCTAGAGAACCGGGACAGGATAATTCCTACGAG. Its translation is CSAREPGQDNSYE. Given in full, the CDR3 is CSAREPGQDNSYEQYF.

This clone was counted many times. The read halts 3 residues ahead of the CDR3 end, with the missing end drawn from the germline J gene. J is TRBJ2-1 and V is TRBV7-8; tentative D call: TRBD2 (6 bases). Germline CDR1 SGHVS, CDR2 FQNEAQ. The V end was cut by 0 bases, the J end by 6 bases, with 21 bases between. This CDR3 spans 18 amino acids. Incomplete CDR3 DNA: TGTGCCAGCAGCTTAGCGCATAGAGGCGGGATTGCGGGCAATGAG. Translated, it gives CASSLAHRGGIAGNE. The whole CDR3 protein reads CASSLAHRGGIAGNEQFF.

A few counts support this clone. The read is 3 residues too short to cover the CDR3 end, so that end is filled in from the germline J gene. The gene calls are TRBV18 and TRBJ2-7, with 8 bases identical to TRBD2. The CDR3 loop spans 15 amino acids. Germline CDR1 is KGHSH and CDR2 is LQKENI. V dropped 2 bases and J dropped 2; count of bases not matched to a gene: 5. This CDR3 reads CASSPGTSGAYEQYF. Partial CDR3 DNA: TGTGCCAGCTCACCAGGAACTAGCGGAGCCTACGAG.

Of note for this clone: The read halts 3 residues ahead of the CDR3 end, with the missing end drawn from the germline J gene. The chain couples TRBV10-1 to TRBJ2-5; TRBD2 aligns across 7 bases. Germline CDR1 reads WNHNN; CDR2 reads SYGVQD (reference sequence). After removal of 6 bases from V and 1 base from J, the junction contained 11 bases not matched to a gene. The CDR3 runs 16 residues. The CDR3 here is CASREVPSGIQETQYF. The CDR3 DNA, read in part, is TGCGCCAGCAGGGAGGTCCCTAGCGGAATCCAAGAGACC.

In this sample, this clone turned up a few times. The read ends 3 residues shy of where the CDR3 ends; the end is completed using the germline J gene. The chain uses TRBV2 and TRBJ2-7; 10 nucleotides match TRBD1. This CDR3 is built from 15 residues. Trimming took 6 bases from V and 5 from J; bases not matched to a gene: 10. Germline loops: CDR1 SNHLY, CDR2 FYNNEI. The part of the CDR3 DNA that was read is TGTGCCAGCAGACCAGGACAGGGGGGGCGTAACGAG. It is translated as CASRPGQGGRNE. The entire CDR3 protein reads CASRPGQGGRNEQYF.

As for this clone: The sequence runs out 3 residues before the end of the CDR3; the remainder is reconstructed from the germline J gene. The chain couples TRBV30 to TRBJ1-2; possible D gene TRBD1, 5 bases. V was shortened by 1 base and J by 7 bases, with 7 bases between the two germline ends. This CDR3 has 11 amino acids. Germline CDR1 is GTSNPN and CDR2 is SVGIG (reference sequence). The CDR3 protein is CAWSAGGGYTF. The sequenced part of the CDR3 DNA is TGTGCCTGGAGTGCCGGGGGTGGC.

This clone was recorded many times. The read terminates 3 residues before the CDR3 end, so the remaining end is supplied by the germline J gene. The chain carries TRBV5-1 and TRBJ2-5; 7 nucleotides line up with TRBD2. There are 13 residues in the CDR3. CDR1 is SGHRS and CDR2 is YFSETQ in the germline V gene. After removal of 3 bases from V and 3 bases from J, the junction contained 2 bases not matched to a gene. Incomplete CDR3 DNA: TGCGCCAGCAGCTCGGCGGGAGAAGAGACC. This encodes CASSSAGEET. The CDR3 as a whole reads CASSSAGEETQYF.

In this sample, this clone turned up many times. CDR3 bases read: TGTGCCAGCAGACCCGGACAGGGGTTGGATCAGCCC. As protein: CASRPGQGLDQP. The CDR3 as a whole reads CASRPGQGLDQPQHF. This rearrangement joins TRBV6-2 or TRBV6-3 to TRBJ1-5; 9 nucleotides align to TRBD1. The read stops 3 residues short of the end of the CDR3; the missing end is completed from the germline J gene. Germline V CDR1 and CDR2: MNHEY, SVGEGT. The CDR3 has 15 amino acids. Trimming removed 6 bases from V and 5 bases from J; junction bases left unmatched: 8.

The sample holds a few counts of this clone. The read ends 3 residues early relative to the CDR3; the germline J gene fills the gap. The chain combines TRBV5-1 with TRBJ2-3, with 7 bases that match TRBD1. The V segment lost 1 base and the J segment 4 bases; nucleotides outside the gene matches: 12. The CDR3 is made up of 17 amino acids. Per germline, CDR1 SGHRS and CDR2 YFSETQ. The part of the CDR3 DNA that was read is TGCGCCAGCAGCTTGAGTCTGGGTAGGGGGCAATCAGATACG. This gives the protein CASSLSLGRGQSDT. The whole CDR3 sequence reads CASSLSLGRGQSDTQYF.

This clone was detected a few times. From the germline J gene comes the end of the CDR3, since the read stops 3 residues before it. This rearrangement joins TRBV5-1 to TRBJ1-2, with D possibly matching TRBD1 (6 bases). Germline CDR1 and CDR2: SGHRS and YFSETQ. CDR3 length: 15 residues. Deletions cut 0 bases from V and 5 bases from J, with 14 bases between. CDR3 loop: CASSLDARGGYGYTF. The DNA read from the CDR3 is TGCGCCAGCAGCTTGGACGCACGAGGGGGATATGGC.

This clone has a count of ten or more. The read finishes 3 residues shy of the CDR3 end, and the germline J gene is used to complete it. The chain combines TRBV4-1 with TRBJ2-1; a weak D match, TRBD2 (5 bases). The CDR3 extends over 17 amino acids. Looked up from germline, CDR1 is MGHRA and CDR2 is YSYEKL. V was trimmed by 1 base and J by 2 bases, leaving 15 bases between them. CDR3 bases read: TGCGCCAGCAGCCAAGGTGCAGCGGCAAAGCCCTACAATGAG. This sequence encodes CASSQGAAAKPYNE. The whole CDR3 region reads CASSQGAAAKPYNEQFF.

This clone was recorded at least ten times. Sequencing ends 3 residues short of the CDR3 end; the germline J gene provides the rest. The J gene is TRBJ2-3, the V gene TRBV5-1; D might be TRBD1 (7 bases). Between the trimmed V and J ends, which lost 4 bases and 2 bases, there was a span of 17 bases. The V gene's germline CDR1 is SGHRS and CDR2 YFSETQ. CDR3 length equals 16 residues. CDR3 loop: CASSLGGTAITDTQYF. CDR3 DNA (partial): TGCGCCAGCAGCCTCGGCGGGACAGCGATCACAGATACG.

This clone was seen a handful of times. The read comes to an end 3 residues before the CDR3 does, leaving the germline J gene to fill in the end. The chain links TRBV19 to TRBJ2-3; D is unclear. The germline CDR1 and CDR2 sequences are LNHDA and SQIVND (reference sequence). The V and J ends lost 2 bases and 5 bases respectively, with 2 bases between them. This CDR3 spans 11 amino acids. The chain's CDR3 is CASSIRDTQYF. CDR3 bases read: TGTGCCAGTAGTATACGAGATACG. Full variable domain (remainder filled in from reference TRBV19 and TRBJ2-3): DGGITQSPKYLFRKEGQNVTLSCEQNLNHDAMYWYRQDPGQGLRLIYYSQIVNDFQKGDIAEGYSVSREKKESFPLTVTSAQKNPTAFYLCASSIRDTQYFGPGTRLTVL.

In this sample, this clone turned up many times. The CDR3 extends 3 residues past the end of the read, so its final part is completed from the germline J gene. The chain links TRBV18 to TRBJ2-7; possible D gene TRBD1, 5 bases. V lost 1 base, J lost 2 bases, and 12 bases lay in between. The germline gives CDR1 KGHSH, CDR2 LQKENI. CDR3 length: 15 residues. This chain's CDR3 is CASSPRQGSAYEQYF. The part of the CDR3 DNA that was read is TGTGCCAGCTCACCACGTCAGGGTTCCGCCTACGAG.

Ten or more counts support this clone. The junction departs from germline at one end; a sequencing error may be responsible. The read terminates 3 residues ahead of where the CDR3 ends, so the germline J gene completes it. The sample has other DNA sequences that encode this CDR3 too. The J gene is TRBJ1-5, the V gene TRBV2, with 9 nucleotides matching TRBD1. The germline V gene encodes CDR1 SNHLY and CDR2 FYNNEI. This CDR3 has 14 amino acids. The CDR3 DNA, read in part, is TGTGCCAGCAGGGACAGGGGAGGCAATCAACCC. This gives the protein CASRDRGGNQP. The whole CDR3 sequence reads CASRDRGGNQPQHF.

A word on this clone: The read terminates 3 residues before the CDR3 end, so the remaining end is supplied by the germline J gene. The chain recombines TRBV19 with TRBJ2-1, with TRBD2 identical over 15 bases. V was pared by 2 bases and J by 9 bases, with 2 bases of the junction left unmatched. The CDR3 has 15 residues. Per the germline V gene, CDR1 is LNHDA and CDR2 is SQIVND (reference sequence). The CDR3 bases that were read are TGTGCCAGTAGTATAAGGACTAGCGGGAGGGTTGAG. It is translated as CASSIRTSGRVE. The whole CDR3 reads CASSIRTSGRVEQFF. The variable domain in full, completed from reference TRBV19 and TRBJ2-1, reads DGGITQSPKYLFRKEGQNVTLSCEQNLNHDAMYWYRQDPGQGLRLIYYSQIVNDFQKGDIAEGYSVSREKKESFPLTVTSAQKNPTAFYLCASSIRTSGRVEQFFGPGTRLTVL.

This clone was seen at least ten times. The CDR3 is cut off 3 residues early in the read; its end comes from the germline J gene. This sequence joins TRBV18 and TRBJ1-5; D uncertain. The V and J ends lost 7 bases and 3 bases respectively, with 10 bases between them. Germline V gene data show CDR1 as KGHSH and CDR2 as LQKENI. The CDR3 consists of 13 residues. The sequenced CDR3 bases are TGTGCCAGCTTAGAAACCTTCAATCAGCCC. Protein sequence: CASLETFNQP. The entire CDR3 reads CASLETFNQPQHF.

This clone appeared many times. The sequenced CDR3 bases are TGTGCCAGCTCACCATCACAGGGCGGCAATCAGCCC. Translated, it gives CASSPSQGGNQP. The CDR3, in full, reads CASSPSQGGNQPQHF. The V and J genes are TRBV18 and TRBJ1-5; the D gene is possibly TRBD1 (6 bases). The CDR3 end is not reached by the read, which stops 3 residues before it; the germline J gene fills it in. Germline V gives CDR1 KGHSH, CDR2 LQKENI. V lost 2 bases and J lost 2, with 10 bases in between. This CDR3 is built from 15 residues.

This clone has ten or more counts. The read ends 3 residues shy of where the CDR3 ends; the end is completed using the germline J gene. The chain couples TRBV5-5 to TRBJ2-7, with 7 bases identical to TRBD1. Germline V gene lookup returns CDR1 SGHKS and CDR2 YYEKEE (reference sequence). V trimming: 1 base; J trimming: 3 bases; junction bases outside the gene matches: 4. This CDR3 contains 14 residues. The covered CDR3 bases are TGTGCCAGCAGCTTGCGGGACAGTCACTACGAG. This gives the protein CASSLRDSHYE. The whole CDR3 reads CASSLRDSHYEQYF.

The table lists this clone with many counts. With the read ending 3 residues before the CDR3 end, the germline J gene is used to fill in that end. This chain connects TRBV18 to TRBJ2-1; 7 positions match TRBD1. The germline CDR1 and CDR2 sequences are KGHSH and LQKENI. The V segment lost 3 bases and the J segment 8 bases; nucleotides outside the gene matches: 4. The CDR3 length is 13 residues. CDR3 protein: CASSPDRIYEQFF. CDR3 DNA, as far as it was read: TGTGCCAGCTCACCGGACAGGATATATGAG.

This clone has at least ten counts. The read halts 3 residues ahead of the CDR3 end, with the missing end drawn from the germline J gene. This chain joins TRBV20-1 and TRBJ2-5; 7 nucleotides agree with TRBD1. The V segment lost 5 bases and the J segment 3 bases; nucleotides outside the gene matches: 6. The CDR3 has 13 amino acids. The germline CDR1 and CDR2 sequences are DFQATT and SNEGSKA (reference sequence). This chain's CDR3 is CSARRGQKETQYF. CDR3 DNA (partial): TGCAGTGCTCGCCGGGGACAGAAAGAGACC.

This clone was counted a few times. Coverage ceases 3 residues before the CDR3 finishes, and the germline J gene fills in the end. The gene calls are TRBV6-1 and TRBJ1-4; possible D gene TRBD1, 5 bases. The V gene lost 2 bases and the J gene lost 8 bases, with 15 bases spanning the gap. The CDR3 contains 15 residues. Per the germline V gene, CDR1 is MNHNS and CDR2 is SASEGT. The part of the CDR3 DNA that was read is TGTGCCAGCAGTGAATTTGGGGGGATGGTCGAAAAA. Translation: CASSEFGGMVEK. The entire CDR3 protein is CASSEFGGMVEKLFF.

On this clone: From the germline J gene comes the end of the CDR3, since the read stops 3 residues before it. The rearrangement uses TRBV20-1 and TRBJ1-5, with D perhaps TRBD1 (5 bases). Germline V lookup: CDR1 DFQATT, CDR2 SNEGSKA (reference sequence). The V and J ends lost 6 bases and 4 bases respectively, with 10 bases between them. The CDR3 covers 12 residues. CDR3 region: CSASEGNQPQHF. The part of the CDR3 DNA that was read is TGCAGTGCGAGCGAGGGGAATCAGCCC.

This clone has a count of ten or more. The CDR3 end lies 3 residues beyond the end of the read and is filled in from the germline J gene. The gene calls are TRBV10-3 and TRBJ1-5; 8 bases line up with TRBD1. The CDR3 loop spans 14 amino acids. Germline trimming cut 6 bases from V and 6 bases from J; bases unmatched to any gene: 7. Germline V CDR1 and CDR2: ENHRY, SYGVKD. CDR3 amino acids: CAISIQGAGQPQHF. The part of the CDR3 DNA that was read is TGTGCCATCAGCATCCAGGGGGCGGGTCAGCCC.

This clone was seen a handful of times. Here the CDR3 reads CASSLVGVNEQFF. CDR3 DNA, as far as it was read: TGTGCCAGCAGCTTAGTAGGGGTCAATGAG. The V and J genes are TRBV13 and TRBJ2-1; D is possibly TRBD1 (5 bases). With the read ending 3 residues before the CDR3 end, the germline J gene is used to fill in that end. CDR3 length: 13 amino acids. V was pared by 1 base and J by 6 bases, with 7 bases between. The germline V gene has CDR1 PRHDT and CDR2 FYEKMQ (reference sequence).

This clone was counted between two and nine times. The CDR3 DNA, read in part, is TGTGCCAGCTCGATCAGGCTATTAGAAGAGACC. It codes for CASSIRLLEET. From start to end, the CDR3 is CASSIRLLEETQYF. The chain has TRBV2 and TRBJ2-5; D unclear. The read halts 3 residues ahead of the CDR3 end, with the missing end drawn from the germline J gene. Germline V gene lookup returns CDR1 SNHLY and CDR2 FYNNEI. Trimming removed 8 bases from V and 3 bases from J, with 16 bases in between. CDR3 size: 14 residues. The entire variable domain, with the rest obtained from reference TRBV2 and TRBJ2-5, is as follows: EPEVTQTPSHQVTQMGQEVILRCVPISNHLYFYWYRQILGQKVEFLVSFYNNEISEKSEIFDDQFSVERPDGSNFTLKIRSTKLEDSAMYFCASSIRLLEETQYFGPGTRLLVL.

This clone was counted between two and nine times. From the germline J gene comes the end of the CDR3, since the read stops 3 residues before it. V gene TRBV5-1 combines with J gene TRBJ1-4, with a tentative D call TRBD1 (6 bases). V lost 0 bases and J lost 0, with 9 bases in between. The CDR3 length is 16 residues. The germline V gene encodes CDR1 SGHRS and CDR2 YFSETQ. The CDR3 loop reads CASSLGTGTTNEKLFF. Incomplete CDR3 DNA: TGCGCCAGCAGCTTGGGAACAGGGACAACTAATGAAAAA.

This clone was counted many times. The read ends 3 residues before the CDR3 terminus; that terminus is restored from the germline J gene. This chain connects TRBV30 to TRBJ1-6; D not certain. The CDR3 is 11 amino acids. Trimming pared 2 bases from V and 10 bases from J, leaving 6 bases between. From germline, CDR1 is GTSNPN and CDR2 SVGIG (reference sequence). CDR3 DNA, as far as it was read: TGTGCCTGGAGTTCAGGCTCACCC. It yields the protein CAWSSGSP. The entire CDR3 is CAWSSGSPLHF.

This clone occurred many times. The read halts 3 residues ahead of the CDR3 end, with the missing end drawn from the germline J gene. The chain combines TRBV18 with TRBJ2-2, with TRBD2 matching over 10 bases. V was pared by 5 bases and J by 4 bases, with 4 bases of the junction left unmatched. CDR3 length: 15 amino acids. Per the germline V gene, CDR1 is KGHSH and CDR2 is LQKENI. The CDR3 is CASSYGLAATGELFF. The CDR3 DNA, read in part, is TGTGCCAGCTCATACGGACTAGCGGCCACCGGGGAG.

This clone was seen repeatedly, ten times or more. The read finishes 3 residues shy of the CDR3 end, and the germline J gene is used to complete it. This chain joins TRBV5-6 and TRBJ2-7; D might be TRBD1 (6 bases). The germline CDR1 and CDR2 sequences are SGHDT and YYEEEE. The CDR3 loop spans 15 amino acids. The V gene lost 4 bases and the J gene lost 2 bases, with 16 bases spanning the gap. The CDR3 sequence: CASSRTGRETYEQYF. CDR3 DNA, as far as it was read: TGTGCCAGCAGCCGTACAGGGCGAGAGACCTACGAG. The entire variable domain, with the rest obtained from reference TRBV5-6 and TRBJ2-7, is as follows: DAGVTQSPTHLIKTRGQQVTLRCSPKSGHDTVSWYQQALGQGPQFIFQYYEEEERQRGNFPDRFSGHQFPNYSSELNVNALLLGDSALYLCASSRTGRETYEQYFGPGTRLTVT.

Note on this clone: The read terminates 3 residues before the CDR3 end, so the remaining end is supplied by the germline J gene. The chain uses TRBV2 and TRBJ1-5; D remains ambiguous. Trimming pared 8 bases from V and 7 bases from J, leaving 15 bases between. Per the germline V gene, CDR1 is SNHLY and CDR2 is FYNNEI. The CDR3 sequence is 13 residues long. The CDR3 region is CASGSRGGQPQHF. Incomplete CDR3 DNA: TGTGCCAGCGGGAGCCGGGGTGGACAGCCC.